The T cell receptor beta chain under discussion was sequenced for a study of blood T cell repertoires in COVID-19 (dated by TCRdb to the early 2020s). Concerning the study at large: The collaborator samples originated in the United States, Italy and Spain and spanned the acute and convalescent phases of COVID-19. A freely available public database, intended as a resource for researchers studying the immune response to SARS-CoV-2, is where the repertoires were released. The material from the prospective study consisted of cDNA or gDNA derived from T cells, B-cell-depleted T cells, or PBMCs. A de-identified subject ID, COVID-19 status, age in years and sex were almost always included in the sample metadata. The samples were drawn from two sources: the first 160 participants of the ongoing ImmuneRACE study, and approximately 1,300 subjects contributed by 6 global collaborators. Deeply sampled blood TCRbeta repertoires from subjects exposed to, actively infected with, or recovered from COVID-19 were included in the dataset. Where HLA class I and class II types were available, the types were taken from metadata supplied by the sample provider, not from assay-based typing. Study-level results and caveats: The amount of clinical and demographic metadata varied by source and participant and was provided uncurated.

TCRbeta CDR3 regions were amplified from genomic DNA using the immunoSEQ Assay, a bias-controlled multiplex PCR. Processing in the source paper ran as follows. Within the assay, amplification of reference gene primers was used to estimate how many nucleated cells each sample contained. To quantify the absolute abundance of each unique TCRbeta CDR3 rearrangement, sequence reads were collapsed and filtered. Productive Simpson clonality was computed per sample as the square root of Simpson's diversity index over productive rearrangements. The source is immuneACCESS, and TCRdb retained only in-frame sequences with V and J called. Part of the clones is not carried over; for the studies checked, unresolved V genes explain less than half of this, and the remainder is unexplained. Clone size and V and J calls were adopted from that table, with D and trimming inferred from the DNA. The sample data list about 68,000 clones, and less than 95% of these were observed just once. The ten most abundant clones make up under 0.65% of the sample.

One collaborating source in Seattle enrolled patients while the patients were actively infected and followed the patients over time throughout the course of disease. The collaborating institutions used their own protocols to collect whole blood in K2EDTA tubes. For TCRbeta analysis, collaborators shipped samples in one of three forms: frozen whole blood, isolated PBMCs, or DNA extracted from either of those sample types. Per the germline V gene, SGHRS is the CDR1 and YFSETQ is the CDR2. Clipping removes 4 bases from V and 0 bases from J, with 13 as the unmatched junction base count. Taken from cysteine to phenylalanine, the CDR3 has 19 residues. Solely the CDR3 DNA is kept, with 57 bases framed from the first base. About this clone: Its antigen target is currently unknown. Base qualities are not recorded, but no much larger clone differs from it by a single base.

The clonotype was recovered from a man over 45 with COVID-19, enrolled during active disease. The sequenced material came from peripheral blood. The rearrangement joined TRBV5-1 to TRBJ2-3, with 11 bases aligning to TRBD2. The DNA sequence is as follows: TGCGCCAGCAGCAACGTAGGGGGCTGGACTAGCGGGAGCACAGATACGCAGTATTTT. The translation is CASSNVGGWTSGSTDTQYF.